Shown below are 14 T cell receptor beta chains from a single sample sequenced in a study of shared clonotypes between healthy human individuals. Assay used: immunoSEQ multiplex PCR; TCRdb lists only in-frame clones, some missing. The sample records about 2.3 million clones, roughly 90% being singletons. The specimen was naive CD4+ T cells from PBMCs. The subset here: CD45RA+ positively selected. The source of these receptors is a man between 18 and 29 years old in good health. Some clones in this sample may be carry-over from other donors' samples.

This clone was picked up one time. The chain is built from TRBV7-9 and TRBJ2-6; possibly TRBD1 for D (6 bases). Between the trimmed V and J ends, which lost 5 bases and 0 bases, there was a span of 14 bases. The CDR3 loop spans 17 amino acids. Germline CDR1 is SEHNR and CDR2 is FQNEAQ (reference sequence). The CDR3 loop is CASSVGQGSSGANVLTF. In nucleotides, the CDR3 is TGTGCCAGCAGCGTGGGACAAGGGAGCTCTGGGGCCAACGTCCTGACTTTC.

The chain combines TRBV11-3 with TRBJ1-2; possibly TRBD1 for D (5 bases). V was clipped by 1 base and J by 4 bases, with 7 bases between them. Germline V gene data show CDR1 as SGHNT and CDR2 as YENEEA. This CDR3 has 13 residues. The CDR3 here is CASSLVGGYGYTF. The CDR3 DNA reads as TGTGCCAGCAGCTTAGTGGGGGGCTATGGCTACACCTTC. The whole variable domain, filled in from reference TRBV11-3 and TRBJ1-2, reads EAGVVQSPRYKIIEKKQPVAFWCNPISGHNTLYWYLQNLGQGPELLIRYENEEAVDDSQLPKDRFSAERLKGVDSTLKIQPAELGDSAVYLCASSLVGGYGYTFGSGTRLTVV.

The chain joins TRBV7-2 to TRBJ1-2; TRBD1 is a possible D gene (6 bases). This CDR3 region has 13 residues. Per germline, CDR1 SGHTA and CDR2 FQGNSA. V was clipped by 5 bases and J by 10 bases, with 17 bases between them. The chain's CDR3 is CASSRNRDPPYTF. CDR3 DNA sequence: TGTGCCAGCAGCCGGAACAGGGATCCACCCTACACCTTC. Full variable domain (outside the CDR3, taken from reference TRBV7-2 and TRBJ1-2): GAGVSQSPSNKVTEKGKDVELRCDPISGHTALYWYRQSLGQGLEFLIYFQGNSAPDKSGLPSDRFSAERTGGSVSTLTIQRTQQEDSAVYLCASSRNRDPPYTFGSGTRLTVV.

The V and J genes are TRBV9 and TRBJ2-5; D ambiguous. Germline assignment: CDR1 SGDLS and CDR2 YYNGEE. The CDR3 spans 13 residues. Trimming stripped 0 bases from V and 5 bases from J, with 8 bases between. This CDR3 reads CASSVGVAETQYF. The DNA for the CDR3 is TGTGCCAGCAGCGTAGGGGTAGCCGAGACCCAGTACTTC.

This sequence joins TRBV19 and TRBJ2-5, with 10 positions matching TRBD2. With the DNA end fitting TRBJ2-7 better, the J assignment may be wrong. This CDR3 is 15 amino acids long. Germline V gene lookup returns CDR1 LNHDA and CDR2 SQIVND (reference sequence). The CDR3 DNA sequence: TGTGCCAGTAGTATACTAGCGGGAGTCTCCTACGAGCAGTACTTC. This gives the protein CASSILAGVSYEQYF.

This rearrangement joins TRBV5-1 to TRBJ2-5, with D perhaps TRBD1 (5 bases). The CDR3 extends over 16 amino acids. Germline V CDR1 and CDR2: SGHRS, YFSETQ. Between the trimmed V and J ends, which lost 1 base and 4 bases, there was a span of 17 bases. The CDR3 DNA reads TGCGCCAGCAGCTTGTTTGGGGCAGGTTCGGGAGAGACCCAGTACTTC. Translation gives CASSLFGAGSGETQYF.

The chain is built from TRBV19 and TRBJ2-3, with 8 bases aligning to TRBD1. Per the germline V gene, CDR1 is LNHDA and CDR2 is SQIVND (reference sequence). CDR3 length: 16 amino acids. With 6 bases clipped from V and 3 bases from J, the junction kept 11 bases outside the gene matches. DNA of the CDR3: TGTGCCAGTAGACTACGGTCAGGGGGCCTGACAGATACGCAGTATTTT. Its translation: CASRLRSGGLTDTQYF.

The gene calls are TRBV18 and TRBJ2-3; 7 positions match TRBD1. J was trimmed by 5 bases and V by 6 bases; bases with no gene match: 11. The CDR3 has 15 residues. Germline CDR1 KGHSH, CDR2 LQKENI. The CDR3 is CASSPPTRQGDTQYF. The CDR3 DNA reads as TGTGCCAGCTCGCCCCCCACACGACAGGGAGATACGCAGTATTTT.

The chain joins TRBV5-1 to TRBJ1-2; no clear D. The CDR3 extends over 17 amino acids. The V gene's germline CDR1 is SGHRS and CDR2 YFSETQ. V lost 0 bases and J lost 4, with 19 bases in between. The CDR3 spells CASSLDLGARYGYGYTF. CDR3 nucleotides: TGCGCCAGCAGCTTGGATCTTGGTGCCAGGTACGGCTATGGCTACACCTTC. The full variable domain, its missing parts supplied by reference TRBV5-1 and TRBJ1-2, is KAGVTQTPRYLIKTRGQQVTLSCSPISGHRSVSWYQQTPGQGLQFLFEYFSETQRNKGNFPGRFSGRQFSNSRSEMNVSTLELGDSALYLCASSLDLGARYGYGYTFGSGTRLTVV.

Details on this clone: The sample has other DNA sequences that encode this CDR3 too. V gene TRBV18 combines with J gene TRBJ2-1, with TRBD2 identical over 10 bases. Germline CDR1 and CDR2: KGHSH and LQKENI. The CDR3 is 15 amino acids. V dropped 3 bases and J dropped 4; count of bases not matched to a gene: 3. CDR3 in amino acids: CASSPLAGAYNEQFF. CDR3 nucleotides: TGTGCCAGCTCACCCCTAGCGGGAGCTTACAATGAGCAGTTCTTC.

About this clone: The sample holds other DNA sequences that translate to the same CDR3. The chain's CDR3 is CASSRDRATNEKLFF. The CDR3 DNA sequence: TGTGCCAGCAGCCGGGACCGTGCAACTAATGAAAAACTGTTTTTT. This chain uses TRBV28 with TRBJ1-4, with D perhaps TRBD1 (5 bases). The CDR3 has 15 residues. Trimming removed 6 bases at V and 0 bases at J, with 11 bases between. Germline assignment: CDR1 MDHEN and CDR2 SYDVKM.

The J gene is TRBJ2-7, the V gene TRBV25-1; TRBD2 matches at 7 bases. The junction had 7 bases not matched to a gene; V was cut back by 1 base and J by 7 bases. CDR1 is MGHDK, CDR2 SYGVNS, per germline. The length of the CDR3 is 14 residues. The DNA of the CDR3 is TGTGCCAGCAGTGAATGGGGGGGAAACGTAGAGCAGTACTTC. As protein: CASSEWGGNVEQYF.

This sequence joins TRBV9 and TRBJ1-4; D possibly corresponds to TRBD1 (5 bases). The CDR3 is made up of 15 amino acids. Germline V lookup: CDR1 SGDLS, CDR2 YYNGEE. Trimming pared 0 bases from V and 6 bases from J, leaving 12 bases between. For the CDR3, the DNA is TGTGCCAGCAGCGTAGCAGGGCAGTTTTATGAAAAACTGTTTTTT. The encoded protein is CASSVAGQFYEKLFF. The variable domain in full, with the rest retrieved from reference TRBV9 and TRBJ1-4, is DSGVTQTPKHLITATGQRVTLRCSPRSGDLSVYWYQQSLDQGLQFLIQYYNGEERAKGNILERFSAQQFPDLHSELNLSSLELGDSALYFCASSVAGQFYEKLFFGSGTQLSVL.

The chain combines TRBV19 with TRBJ2-3; D is ambiguous. CDR1 is LNHDA, CDR2 SQIVND, per germline (reference sequence). Trimming removed 4 bases at V and 0 bases at J, with 14 bases between. This CDR3 region has 16 residues. The CDR3 protein is CASSRPPAGSTDTQYF. In nucleotides, the CDR3 is TGTGCCAGTAGTAGACCACCGGCAGGAAGCACAGATACGCAGTATTTT.